This T cell receptor (beta chain) stems from a study of regulatory T cells in long-lasting Graves disease. Study-wide results and limits: TRBV28 was favored in persistent disease, as were TRBJ1-2 and TRBJ2-5.

Germline V lookup: CDR1 SGHTS, CDR2 YDEGEE. There are 16 residues in the CDR3. V trimming: 3 bases; J trimming: 1 base; junction bases outside the gene matches: 9. Arm-PCR of CDR3 regions and iRepertoire HTBI primers were used to build TCR beta libraries. TCRdb itself ran the multiplex PCR reads through MiXCR, one entry per CDR3 protein. Of more than 450,000 distinct CDR3 sequences listed, around 15% were seen once; the top ten hold more than 9%. The time point was: newly diagnosed GD, antithyroid drugs for less than 3 months. From PBMCs, RNA was extracted and then used to make the TCR library. This clonotype came up a few times. The antigen is undetermined. A further study also used this sample, focusing on T cells in Graves' hyperthyroidism and ophthalmopathy. As that report states: Aged 18 to 65, the patients had hyperthyroidism that was newly diagnosed and had lasted under 2 months.

This sequence originates from a man in his forties with Graves disease. The sample was peripheral blood mononuclear cells (PBMCs), taken at new diagnosis, from a patient treated with antithyroid drugs. V usage is TRBV5-8 and J usage is TRBJ1-1, with 7 bases matching TRBD1. CDR3 residues: CASSSEGAPRNTEAFF. CDR3 DNA: TGTGCCAGCAGCTCCGAGGGGGCGCCGAGGAACACTGAAGCTTTCTTT.